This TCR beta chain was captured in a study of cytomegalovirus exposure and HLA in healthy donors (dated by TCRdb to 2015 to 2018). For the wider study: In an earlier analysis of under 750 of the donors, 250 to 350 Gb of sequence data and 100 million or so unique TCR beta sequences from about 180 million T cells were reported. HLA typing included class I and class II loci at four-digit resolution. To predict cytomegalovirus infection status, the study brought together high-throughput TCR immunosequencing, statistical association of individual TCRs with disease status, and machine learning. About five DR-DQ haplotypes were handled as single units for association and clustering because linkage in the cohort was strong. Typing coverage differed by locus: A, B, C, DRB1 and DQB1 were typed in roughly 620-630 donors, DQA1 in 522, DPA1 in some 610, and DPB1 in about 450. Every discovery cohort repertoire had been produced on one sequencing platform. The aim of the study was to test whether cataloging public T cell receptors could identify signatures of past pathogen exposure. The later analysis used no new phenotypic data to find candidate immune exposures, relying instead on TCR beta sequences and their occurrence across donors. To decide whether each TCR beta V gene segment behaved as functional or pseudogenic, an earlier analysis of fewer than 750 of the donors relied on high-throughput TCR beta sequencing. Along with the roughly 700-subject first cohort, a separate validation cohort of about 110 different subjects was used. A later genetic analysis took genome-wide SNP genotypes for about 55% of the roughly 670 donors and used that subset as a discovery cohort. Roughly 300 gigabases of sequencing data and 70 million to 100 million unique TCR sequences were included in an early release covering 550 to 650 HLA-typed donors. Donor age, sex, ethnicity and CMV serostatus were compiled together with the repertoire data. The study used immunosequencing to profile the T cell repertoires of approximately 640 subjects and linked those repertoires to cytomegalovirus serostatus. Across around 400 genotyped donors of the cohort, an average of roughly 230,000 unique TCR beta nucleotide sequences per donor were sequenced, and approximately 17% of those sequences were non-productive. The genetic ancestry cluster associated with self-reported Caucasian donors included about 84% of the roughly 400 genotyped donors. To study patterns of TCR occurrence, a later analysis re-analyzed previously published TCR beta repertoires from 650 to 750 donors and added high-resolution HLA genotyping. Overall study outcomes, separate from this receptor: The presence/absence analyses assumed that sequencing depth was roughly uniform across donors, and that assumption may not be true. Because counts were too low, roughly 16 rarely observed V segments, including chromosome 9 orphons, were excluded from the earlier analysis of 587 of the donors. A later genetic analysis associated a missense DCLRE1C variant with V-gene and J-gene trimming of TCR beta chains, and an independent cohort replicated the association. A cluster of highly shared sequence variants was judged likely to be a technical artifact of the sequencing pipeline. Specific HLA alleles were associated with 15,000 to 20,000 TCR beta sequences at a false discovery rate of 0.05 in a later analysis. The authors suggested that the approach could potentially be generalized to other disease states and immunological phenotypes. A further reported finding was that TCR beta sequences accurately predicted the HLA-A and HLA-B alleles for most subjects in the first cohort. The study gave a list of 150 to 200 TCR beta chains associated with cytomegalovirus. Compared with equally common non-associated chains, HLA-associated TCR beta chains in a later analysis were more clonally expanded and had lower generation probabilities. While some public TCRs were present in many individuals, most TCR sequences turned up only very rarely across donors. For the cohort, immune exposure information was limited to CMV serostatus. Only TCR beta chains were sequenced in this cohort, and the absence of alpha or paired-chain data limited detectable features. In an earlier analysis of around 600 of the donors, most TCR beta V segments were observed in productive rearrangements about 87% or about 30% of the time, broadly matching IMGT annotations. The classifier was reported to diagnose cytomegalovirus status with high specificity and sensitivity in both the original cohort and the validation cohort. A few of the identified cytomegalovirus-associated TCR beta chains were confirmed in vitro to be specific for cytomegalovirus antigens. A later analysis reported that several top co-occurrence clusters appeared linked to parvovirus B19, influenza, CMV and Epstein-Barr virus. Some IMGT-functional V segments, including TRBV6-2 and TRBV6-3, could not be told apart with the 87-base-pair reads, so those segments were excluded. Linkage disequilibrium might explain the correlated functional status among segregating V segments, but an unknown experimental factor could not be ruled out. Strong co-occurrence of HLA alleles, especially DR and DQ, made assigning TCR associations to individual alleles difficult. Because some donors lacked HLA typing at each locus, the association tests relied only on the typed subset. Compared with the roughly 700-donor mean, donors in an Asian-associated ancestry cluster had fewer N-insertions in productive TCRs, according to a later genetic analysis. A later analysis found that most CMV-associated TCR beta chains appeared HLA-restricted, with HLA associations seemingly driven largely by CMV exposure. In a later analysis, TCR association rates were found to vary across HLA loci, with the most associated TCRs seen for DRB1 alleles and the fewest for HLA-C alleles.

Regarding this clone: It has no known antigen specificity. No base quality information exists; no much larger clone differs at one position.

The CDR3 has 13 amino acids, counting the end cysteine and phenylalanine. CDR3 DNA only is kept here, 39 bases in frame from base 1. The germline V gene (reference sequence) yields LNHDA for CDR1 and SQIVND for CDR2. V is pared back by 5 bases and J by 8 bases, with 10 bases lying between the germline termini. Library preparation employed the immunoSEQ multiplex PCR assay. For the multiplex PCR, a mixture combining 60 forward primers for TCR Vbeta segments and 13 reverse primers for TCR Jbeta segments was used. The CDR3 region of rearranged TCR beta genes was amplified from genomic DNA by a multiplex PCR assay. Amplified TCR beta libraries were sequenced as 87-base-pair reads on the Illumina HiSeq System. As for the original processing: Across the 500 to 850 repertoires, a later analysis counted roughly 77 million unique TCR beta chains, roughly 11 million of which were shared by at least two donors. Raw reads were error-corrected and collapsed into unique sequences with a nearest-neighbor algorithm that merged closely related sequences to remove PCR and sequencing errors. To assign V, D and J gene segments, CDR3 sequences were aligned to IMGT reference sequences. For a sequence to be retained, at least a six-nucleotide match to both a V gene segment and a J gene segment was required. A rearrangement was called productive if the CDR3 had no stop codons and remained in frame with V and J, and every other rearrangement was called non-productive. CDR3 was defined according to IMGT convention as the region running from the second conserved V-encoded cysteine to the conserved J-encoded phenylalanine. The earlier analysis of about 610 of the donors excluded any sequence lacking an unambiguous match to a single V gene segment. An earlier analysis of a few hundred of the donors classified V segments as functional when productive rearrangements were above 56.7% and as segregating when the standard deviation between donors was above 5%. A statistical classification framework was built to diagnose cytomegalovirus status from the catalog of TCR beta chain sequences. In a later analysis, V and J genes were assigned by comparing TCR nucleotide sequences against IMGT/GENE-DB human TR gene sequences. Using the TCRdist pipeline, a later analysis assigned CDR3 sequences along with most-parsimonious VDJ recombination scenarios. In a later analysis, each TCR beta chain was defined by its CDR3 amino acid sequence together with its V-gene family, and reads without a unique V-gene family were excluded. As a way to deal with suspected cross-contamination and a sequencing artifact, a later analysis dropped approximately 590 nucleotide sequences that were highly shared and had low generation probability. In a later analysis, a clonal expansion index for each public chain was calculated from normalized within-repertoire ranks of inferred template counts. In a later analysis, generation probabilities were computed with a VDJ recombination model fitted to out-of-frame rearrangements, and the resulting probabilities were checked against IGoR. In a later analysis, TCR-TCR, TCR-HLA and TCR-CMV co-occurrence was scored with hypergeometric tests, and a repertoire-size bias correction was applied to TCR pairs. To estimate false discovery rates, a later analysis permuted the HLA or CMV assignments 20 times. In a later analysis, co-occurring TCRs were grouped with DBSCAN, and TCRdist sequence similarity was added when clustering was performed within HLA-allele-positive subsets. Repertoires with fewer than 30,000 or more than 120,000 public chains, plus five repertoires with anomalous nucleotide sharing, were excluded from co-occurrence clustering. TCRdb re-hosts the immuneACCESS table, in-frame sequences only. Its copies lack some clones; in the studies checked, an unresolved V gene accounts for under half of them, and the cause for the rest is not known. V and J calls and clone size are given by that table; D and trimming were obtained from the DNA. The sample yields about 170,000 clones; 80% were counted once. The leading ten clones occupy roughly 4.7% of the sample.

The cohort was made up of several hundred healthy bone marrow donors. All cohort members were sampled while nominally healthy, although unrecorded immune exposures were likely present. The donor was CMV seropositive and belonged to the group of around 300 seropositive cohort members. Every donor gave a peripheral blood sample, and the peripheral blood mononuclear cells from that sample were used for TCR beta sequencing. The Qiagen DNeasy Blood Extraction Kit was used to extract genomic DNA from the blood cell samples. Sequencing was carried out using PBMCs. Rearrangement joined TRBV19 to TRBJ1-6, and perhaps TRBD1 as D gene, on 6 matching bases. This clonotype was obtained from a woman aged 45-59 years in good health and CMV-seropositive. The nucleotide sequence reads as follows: TGTGCCAGTAGTGTAAACAGGGATTCACCCCTCCACTTT. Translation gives CASSVNRDSPLHF.